The 9 T cell receptor beta chains below all came from one sample that was sequenced in a study of tissue T cells after allogeneic stem cell transplantation. The sample's time point: mouse harvest day 7 after allogeneic transplant. Mouse grafts combined 10^7 T-cell-depleted bone marrow cells with 10^6 splenic CD5+ T cells. Produced via immunoSEQ multiplex PCR; TCRdb's table is partial and in-frame only. The table lists about 9,500 clones, 40% to 55% of them singletons. The specimen sequenced was gut tissue. These receptors were collected from a female BALB/c mouse given C57BL/6 T cells with graft-versus-host disease after an allogeneic hematopoietic cell transplant.

As for this clone: Mouse names are used for the genes. The sequence runs out 1 residue before the end of the CDR3; the remainder is reconstructed from the germline J gene. The V gene is TRBV13-3, the J gene TRBJ2-7; TRBD1 might be the D (6 bases). This CDR3 contains 12 residues. Deletions cut 7 bases from V and 0 bases from J, with 8 bases between. CDR1 NNHDY and CDR2 SYVADS come from the germline V gene. Incomplete CDR3 DNA: TGTGCCAGCCTGGACAGCTCCTATGAACAGTAC. This encodes CASLDSSYEQY. The CDR3, in full, reads CASLDSSYEQYF.

A word on this clone: Mouse names are used for the genes. Read sequence stops 1 residue before the CDR3 end, and the germline J gene provides the missing end. The V call is TRBV3, the J call TRBJ2-4, with TRBD2 matching over 7 bases. Per germline, CDR1 SNHLY and CDR2 FYNGKV (reference sequence). With V trimmed by 1 base and J by 1 base, 5 bases remained unmatched. The length of the CDR3 is 16 residues. The covered CDR3 bases are TGTGCCAGCAGCTTAGATGGGGGGAGTGGTCAAAACACCTTGTAC. Its translation: CASSLDGGSGQNTLY. The whole CDR3 is CASSLDGGSGQNTLYF.

This clone is labeled medium-sized. All gene names here are mouse names. Read data end 1 residue before the CDR3 end; the end is taken from the germline J gene. This chain links TRBV15 with TRBJ2-7; 7 bases fit TRBD2. The CDR3 covers 14 residues. Germline trimming cut 0 bases from V and 3 bases from J; bases unmatched to any gene: 2. Germline V gene lookup returns CDR1 SGHND and CDR2 FRSKSL. This chain's CDR3 is CASSLAPGGYEQYF. The covered CDR3 bases are TGTGCCAGCAGTTTAGCGCCTGGGGGCTATGAACAGTAC.

Only a few counts were recorded for this clone. Genes and germline come from the mouse. Read data end 1 residue before the CDR3 end; the end is taken from the germline J gene. The sample contains more than one DNA sequence encoding this CDR3. The V and J genes are TRBV3 and TRBJ2-3; 10 bases map to TRBD1. V was pared by 5 bases and J by 3 bases, with 2 bases of the junction left unmatched. This CDR3 contains 14 residues. The germline V gene has CDR1 SNHLY and CDR2 FYNGKV (reference sequence). CDR3 sequence: CASSLGQGAETLYF. The DNA read from the CDR3 is TGTGCCAGCAGCCTGGGACAGGGGGCAGAAACGCTGTAT.

Concerning this clone: Gene names and germline refer to mouse. The CDR3 end falls 1 residue outside the read, so it is completed with the germline J gene. The chain combines TRBV5 with TRBJ2-5, with no clear D. Germline assignment: CDR1 LGHNA and CDR2 YNLKQL (reference sequence). This CDR3 has 12 amino acids. Between the trimmed V and J ends, which lost 3 bases and 0 bases, there was a span of 1 base. The sequenced part of the CDR3 DNA is TGTGCCAGCAGCCATAACCAAGACACCCAGTAC. Its translation: CASSHNQDTQY. The CDR3 in full is CASSHNQDTQYF.

On this clone itself: The gene names given are mouse names. The sequenced fragment ends 1 residue before the CDR3 boundary, so the rest is inferred from the germline J gene. The chain employs TRBV2 and TRBJ2-7, with 10 bases fitting TRBD1. The CDR3 is made up of 15 amino acids. The junction had 4 bases not matched to a gene; V was cut back by 1 base and J by 4 bases. From germline, CDR1 is LGHNA and CDR2 YSYQKL. The CDR3 sequence is CASSQVMDRGYEQYF. CDR3 DNA, as far as it was read: TGTGCCAGCAGCCAAGTGATGGACAGGGGGTATGAACAGTAC.

By share, this clone ranks as medium-sized. Each gene name is a mouse one. From the germline J gene comes the end of the CDR3, since the read stops 1 residue before it. The gene calls are TRBV16 and TRBJ1-4; D is unresolved. The CDR3 has 14 amino acids. Germline V gene lookup returns CDR1 SGHSA and CDR2 FRNQAP. Between the trimmed V and J ends, which lost 0 bases and 3 bases, there was a span of 5 bases. CDR3 DNA (partial): TGTGCAAGCAGCTTAGACACAGCCAACGAAAGATTATTT. Protein sequence: CASSLDTANERLF. The entire CDR3 protein reads CASSLDTANERLFF.

As concerns this clone: Mouse gene names and germline throughout. Read sequence stops 1 residue before the CDR3 end, and the germline J gene provides the missing end. The chain couples TRBV13-2 to TRBJ2-1, with 10 bases lining up with TRBD2. This CDR3 has 15 amino acids. Germline CDR1 is NNHNN and CDR2 is SYGAGS (reference sequence). V dropped 2 bases and J dropped 3; count of bases not matched to a gene: 2. CDR3 sequence reads: CASGEGLGVYAEQFF. Partial CDR3 DNA: TGTGCCAGCGGTGAAGGACTGGGGGTCTATGCTGAGCAGTTC.

In its sample, this clone is medium-sized. The genes are named according to mouse. Here the CDR3 reads CAWSLEAGANQDTQYF. CDR3 bases read: TGTGCCTGGAGTCTAGAGGCTGGGGCTAACCAAGACACCCAGTAC. This chain joins TRBV31 and TRBJ2-5; D may be TRBD2 (6 bases). The read terminates 1 residue ahead of where the CDR3 ends, so the germline J gene completes it. CDR3 size: 16 residues. Germline V CDR1 and CDR2: GKSSPN, SITVG. With 0 bases removed from V and 0 bases from J, the gap between germline ends came to 13 bases. Variable domain in full (rest from reference TRBV31 and TRBJ2-5): AQTIHQWPVAEIKAVGSPLSLGCTIKGKSSPNLYWYWQATGGTLQQLFYSITVGQVESVVQLNLSASRPKDDQFILSTEKLLLSHSGFYLCAWSLEAGANQDTQYFGPGTRLLVL.